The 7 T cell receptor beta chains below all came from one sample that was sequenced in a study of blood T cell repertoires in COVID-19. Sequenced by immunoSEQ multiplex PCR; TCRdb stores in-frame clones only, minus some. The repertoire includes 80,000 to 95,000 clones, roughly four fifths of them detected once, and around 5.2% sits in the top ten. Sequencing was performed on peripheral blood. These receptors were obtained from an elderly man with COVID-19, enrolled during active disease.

CDR3 nucleotide sequence: TGTGCCAGCAGCTTAGCCCGTGGGGCGGTGAACACTGAAGCTTTCTTT. Translating it yields CASSLARGAVNTEAFF. This rearrangement joins TRBV7-6 to TRBJ1-1, with a tentative D call TRBD1 (5 bases). This CDR3 has 16 amino acids. The V end was cut by 0 bases, the J end by 0 bases, with 11 bases between. Germline CDR1 and CDR2: SGHVS and FNYEAQ.

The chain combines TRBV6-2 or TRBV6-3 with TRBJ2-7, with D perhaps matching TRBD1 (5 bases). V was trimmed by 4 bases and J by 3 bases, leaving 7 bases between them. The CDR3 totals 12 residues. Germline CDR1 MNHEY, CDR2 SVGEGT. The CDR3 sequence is CASSSQGYEQYF. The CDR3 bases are TGTGCCAGCAGTTCCCAGGGCTACGAGCAGTACTTC.

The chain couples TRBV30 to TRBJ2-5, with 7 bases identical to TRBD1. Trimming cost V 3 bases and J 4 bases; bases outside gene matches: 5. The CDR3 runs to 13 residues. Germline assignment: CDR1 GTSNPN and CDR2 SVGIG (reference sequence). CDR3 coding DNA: TGTGCCTGGAGCGCTAAGGGGGCAGAGACCCAGTACTTC. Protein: CAWSAKGAETQYF.

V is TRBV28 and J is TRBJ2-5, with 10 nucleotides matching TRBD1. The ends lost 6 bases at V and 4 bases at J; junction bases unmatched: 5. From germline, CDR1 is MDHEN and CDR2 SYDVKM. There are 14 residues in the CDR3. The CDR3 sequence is CASRSDRGLETQYF. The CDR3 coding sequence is TGTGCCAGCAGGAGCGACAGGGGGCTAGAGACCCAGTACTTC. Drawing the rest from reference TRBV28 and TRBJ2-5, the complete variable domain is DVKVTQSSRYLVKRTGEKVFLECVQDMDHENMFWYRQDPGLGLRLIYFSYDVKMKEKGDIPEGYSVSREKKERFSLILESASTNQTSMYLCASRSDRGLETQYFGPGTRLLVL.

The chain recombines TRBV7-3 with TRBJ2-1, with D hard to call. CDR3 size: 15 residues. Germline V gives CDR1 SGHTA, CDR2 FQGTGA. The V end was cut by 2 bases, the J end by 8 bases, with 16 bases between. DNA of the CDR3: TGTGCCAGCAGCTTACGCGGCCGCGGCCGGGATGAGCAGTTCTTC. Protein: CASSLRGRGRDEQFF.

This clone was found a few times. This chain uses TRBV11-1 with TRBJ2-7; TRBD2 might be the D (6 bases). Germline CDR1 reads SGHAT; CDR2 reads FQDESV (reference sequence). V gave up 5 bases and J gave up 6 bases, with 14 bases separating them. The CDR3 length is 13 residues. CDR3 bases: TGTGCCAGCAGCGCGAGCCGGGAGACCGAGCAGTACTTC. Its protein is CASSASRETEQYF.

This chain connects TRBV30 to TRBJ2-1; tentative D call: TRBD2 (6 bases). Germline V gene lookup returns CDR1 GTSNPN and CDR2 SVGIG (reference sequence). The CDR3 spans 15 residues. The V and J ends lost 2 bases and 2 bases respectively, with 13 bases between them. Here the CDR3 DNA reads TGTGCCTGGAGTTCCCTTAGCGGCACCTACAATGAGCAGTTCTTC. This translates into CAWSSLSGTYNEQFF.